This T cell receptor (beta chain) was observed in a study of vaccination and CD4 T cells after COVID-19. As to treatment: approximately nine-day PBMC culture with coronavirus spike peptide pools or control peptides (ViraFEST assay). With regard to this clonotype: Its cognate antigen is unknown.

Sequenced with the Oncomine TCR Beta short-read assay was DNA taken from cultured CD4+ T cells. TCRdb called the PCR reads again in MiXCR, with one record for every CDR3 protein. Of some 18,000 distinct CDR3 sequences in the sample, around 60% were seen once. Germline V gives CDR1 SEHNR, CDR2 FQNEAQ (reference sequence). Germline trimming cut 3 bases from V and 2 bases from J; bases unmatched to any gene: 1. The CDR3 length is 16 residues. This chain links TRBV7-9 with TRBJ2-3, with 14 bases matching TRBD2. The source of this sequence is a human donor who had recovered from COVID-19. The sample was CD4+ T cells from blood, cultured in vitro. CDR3: CASSLTSGRATDTQYF. Here the CDR3 DNA reads TGTGCCAGCAGCTTGACTAGCGGGAGGGCCACAGATACGCAGTATTTT. Drawing the rest from reference TRBV7-9 and TRBJ2-3, the complete variable domain is DTGVSQNPRHKITKRGQNVTFRCDPISEHNRLYWYRQTLGQGPEFLTYFQNEAQLEKSRLLSDRFSAERPKGSFSTLEIQRTEQGDSAMYLCASSLTSGRATDTQYFGPGTRLTVL.